Listed below are T cell receptor beta chains from one sample, sequenced in a study of blood T cell repertoires in COVID-19. Generated by immunoSEQ multiplex PCR, the TCRdb table keeps only in-frame clones and is missing some. Of 45,000 or so clones listed, roughly nine tenths were seen once; the top ten hold around a sixth. Sequencing used peripheral blood. These receptors all stem from a man between 70 and 80 years old with active COVID-19. Each CDR3 is given with its conserved first and last residue. The D gene is left open where the match is weak. Size is omitted from some rows. Given values are once, few, many or a class for expanded clones.

-	TRBJ2-7	TRBV10-3	-	CAISDSEGEQYF	TGTGCCATCAGTGATAGTGAGGGCGAGCAGTACTTC
-	TRBJ1-1	TRBV7-6	-	CASSLALTTVMNTEAFF	TGTGCCAGCAGCTTAGCTCTCACGACAGTCATGAACACTGAAGCTTTCTTT
TRBD2	TRBJ2-1	TRBV6-2/TRBV6-3	-	CASSSHSAGAYNEQFF	TGTGCCAGCAGTTCGCACTCAGCGGGGGCCTACAATGAGCAGTTCTTC
TRBD1	TRBJ2-2	TRBV20-1	-	CSASPGTGIGELFF	TGCAGTGCTAGTCCAGGGACAGGGATCGGGGAGCTGTTTTTT
TRBD1	TRBJ1-5	TRBV6-5	-	CASSFYRGGDQPQHF	TGTGCCAGCAGTTTCTACAGGGGCGGTGACCAGCCCCAGCATTTT
TRBD2	TRBJ2-1	TRBV27	-	CASGGIIYNEQFF	TGTGCCTCCGGGGGGATAATCTACAATGAGCAGTTCTTC
TRBD1	TRBJ2-7	TRBV5-8	once	CASSWGWTGWDEQYF	TGTGCCAGCAGCTGGGGTTGGACAGGGTGGGACGAGCAGTACTTC
TRBD1	TRBJ1-6	TRBV7-2	-	CASSRLGQGSYSPLHF	TGTGCCAGCAGCCGTTTGGGACAGGGCTCCTATTCACCCCTCCACTTT
TRBD2	TRBJ2-5	TRBV4-1	-	CASSQGPTSGARGVDF	TGCGCCAGCAGCCAAGGTCCGACTAGCGGGGCGCGGGGAGTAGACTTC
TRBD1	TRBJ1-1	TRBV18	-	CASSPRDRGGFNTEAFF	TGTGCCAGCTCACCACGGGACAGGGGGGGGTTCAACACTGAAGCTTTCTTT
TRBD1	TRBJ1-2	TRBV2	-	CASSVPRDSLNYGYTF	TGTGCCAGCAGCGTACCTAGGGACAGCTTGAACTATGGCTACACCTTC
-	TRBJ1-2	TRBV28	-	CASSLQEGYGYTF	TGTGCCAGCAGTTTACAGGAGGGCTATGGCTACACCTTC
TRBD1	TRBJ2-4	TRBV27	-	CASSTLRQGAKNIQYF	TGTGCCAGCAGTACTCTTCGACAGGGGGCCAAAAACATTCAGTACTTC
TRBD2	TRBJ2-3	TRBV4-3	-	CASSQVWRGGPNTQYF	TGCGCCAGCAGCCAAGTCTGGCGGGGGGGACCGAATACGCAGTATTTT
TRBD1	TRBJ1-2	TRBV7-8	-	CASSRGHRGINYGYTF	TGTGCCAGCAGCCGAGGTCACAGGGGCATAAACTATGGCTACACCTTC
TRBD1	TRBJ2-3	TRBV2	-	CASSRQGDTQYF	TGTGCCAGCAGTCGACAGGGGGATACGCAGTATTTT
TRBD1	TRBJ2-1	TRBV11-2	-	CASSLEPGQRGNEQFF	TGTGCCAGCAGCTTAGAGCCGGGACAGAGAGGCAATGAGCAGTTCTTC
TRBD1	TRBJ1-1	TRBV7-2	-	CASRPLTGWSRNTEAFF	TGTGCCAGCAGACCTTTGACAGGGTGGAGTAGGAACACTGAAGCTTTCTTT